The 29 T cell receptor beta chains given below trace back to one sample, sequenced in a study of cytomegalovirus exposure and HLA in healthy donors. PCR amplification relied on 60 Vbeta primers (plus 13 Jbeta primers). Generated by immunoSEQ multiplex PCR, the TCRdb table keeps only in-frame clones and is missing some. Among some 120,000 clones listed, around two thirds were seen once. Sequenced input: PBMCs. Every receptor here comes from a man aged 55 to 69 in good health and CMV-seropositive.

This clone was observed a few times. The rearrangement joins TRBV5-1 to TRBJ2-7, with a tentative D call TRBD1 (5 bases). The germline V gene has CDR1 SGHRS and CDR2 YFSETQ. CDR3 length equals 12 residues. V lost 5 bases and J lost 5, with 11 bases in between. This CDR3 is CASSGTGNEQYF. CDR3 DNA sequence: TGCGCCAGCAGTGGCACAGGTAACGAGCAGTACTTC. The full variable domain, in which reference TRBV5-1 and TRBJ2-7 provide the parts outside the CDR3, is KAGVTQTPRYLIKTRGQQVTLSCSPISGHRSVSWYQQTPGQGLQFLFEYFSETQRNKGNFPGRFSGRQFSNSRSEMNVSTLELGDSALYLCASSGTGNEQYFGPGTRLTVT.

This clone showed up just a few times. This rearrangement joins TRBV6-1 to TRBJ2-7; unclear D gene. The CDR3 totals 12 residues. The germline V and J ends were trimmed by 5 bases and 3 bases, with 8 bases remaining between them. CDR1 MNHNS and CDR2 SASEGT come from the germline V gene. This CDR3 reads CASSPLYYEQYF. The CDR3, as DNA: TGTGCCAGCAGTCCCCTGTACTACGAGCAGTACTTC.

V usage is TRBV5-1 and J usage is TRBJ1-2, with TRBD1 identical over 7 bases. Trimming at V came to 3 bases and at J to 8 bases, leaving 4 bases not matched to a gene. The CDR3 contains 12 residues. Germline CDR1 SGHRS, CDR2 YFSETQ. The chain's CDR3 is CASSSGGTGYTF. The DNA for the CDR3 is TGCGCCAGCAGCTCAGGGGGAACGGGCTACACCTTC.

The chain joins TRBV7-3 to TRBJ2-6, with D possibly being TRBD1 (6 bases). Between the trimmed V and J ends, which lost 5 bases and 0 bases, there was a span of 11 bases. CDR1 SGHTA and CDR2 FQGTGA come from the germline V gene. The CDR3 covers 16 residues. CDR3 sequence reads: CASSPQGHSGANVLTF. The DNA for the CDR3 is TGTGCCAGCAGCCCACAGGGCCACTCTGGGGCCAACGTCCTGACTTTC.

There are a few counts of this clone. The chain recombines TRBV28 with TRBJ2-1; 9 bases map to TRBD1. Germline V gene lookup returns CDR1 MDHEN and CDR2 SYDVKM. The CDR3 runs to 18 residues. V dropped 2 bases and J dropped 4; count of bases not matched to a gene: 12. In nucleotides, the CDR3 is TGTGCCAGCAGTTTAGTTTTTAGGGTGGGACAGGGATACAATGAGCAGTTCTTC. It encodes CASSLVFRVGQGYNEQFF.

The chain joins TRBV27 to TRBJ1-4; perhaps TRBD1 as D (5 bases). The CDR3 has 15 residues. The V end was cut by 6 bases, the J end by 3 bases, with 14 bases between. Germline CDR1 and CDR2: MNHEY and SMNVEV (reference sequence). Here the CDR3 reads CASRTVDLSNEKLFF. CDR3 DNA sequence: TGTGCCAGCAGGACAGTGGACCTATCTAATGAAAAACTGTTTTTT.

The chain couples TRBV19 to TRBJ2-2; D may be TRBD2 (5 bases). The CDR3 is 15 amino acids. Germline lookup yields CDR1 LNHDA and CDR2 SQIVND (reference sequence). Trimming shortened V by 3 bases and J by 7 bases, and 15 bases separated the two germline ends. The CDR3 DNA follows: TGTGCCAGTAGTATGGGGTTGGCGGGTAGCGGGGAGCTGTTTTTT. This sequence encodes CASSMGLAGSGELFF.

This chain uses TRBV5-4 with TRBJ1-5; D is unclear. The CDR3 extends over 15 amino acids. Germline V lookup: CDR1 SGHNT, CDR2 YYREEE (reference sequence). The V and J ends lost 0 bases and 0 bases respectively, with 7 bases between them. CDR3 loop: CASSLAGVSNQPQHF. CDR3 nucleotide sequence: TGTGCCAGCAGCTTGGCCGGAGTTAGCAATCAGCCCCAGCATTTT.

This clone appeared a few times. J is TRBJ2-2 and V is TRBV10-3; D possibly corresponds to TRBD1 (6 bases). The germline gives CDR1 ENHRY, CDR2 SYGVKD. CDR3 length: 15 amino acids. V dropped 2 bases and J dropped 6 bases, with 13 bases sitting between them. CDR3 nucleotide sequence: TGTGCCATCAGTGAGCGGGCAGGGGAGTCCGGGGAGCTGTTTTTT. Translated: CAISERAGESGELFF.

The V and J genes are TRBV7-9 and TRBJ1-5; D is undetermined. The CDR3 is made up of 12 amino acids. The V and J ends lost 4 bases and 6 bases respectively, with 7 bases between them. The germline gives CDR1 SEHNR, CDR2 FQNEAQ (reference sequence). The CDR3 DNA follows: TGTGCCAGCAGCTACTCCGGTCAGCCCCAGCATTTT. Encoded protein: CASSYSGQPQHF. Full variable domain (remainder filled in from reference TRBV7-9 and TRBJ1-5): DTGVSQNPRHKITKRGQNVTFRCDPISEHNRLYWYRQTLGQGPEFLTYFQNEAQLEKSRLLSDRFSAERPKGSFSTLEIQRTEQGDSAMYLCASSYSGQPQHFGDGTRLSIL.

The chain couples TRBV5-4 to TRBJ2-4, with 12 bases identical to TRBD2. The junction had 3 bases not matched to a gene; V was cut back by 0 bases and J by 2 bases. The CDR3 length is 17 residues. The germline gives CDR1 SGHNT, CDR2 YYREEE (reference sequence). The CDR3 reads CASSLAGLAGPKNIQYF. As DNA, the CDR3 is TGTGCCAGCAGCTTGGCTGGACTAGCGGGACCCAAAAACATTCAGTACTTC.

The CDR3 DNA reads as TGTGCCAGCAGTTTGGAGGGCTACCAAGAGACCCAGTACTTC. This gives the protein CASSLEGYQETQYF. The rearrangement joins TRBV2 to TRBJ2-5; the D gene is possibly TRBD2 (6 bases). There are 14 residues in the CDR3. Germline-derived CDR1 and CDR2 are SNHLY and FYNNEI. Trimming took 5 bases from V and 0 from J, leaving 10 bases between them.

The chain uses TRBV29-1 and TRBJ1-1; D gene unclear. Per the germline V gene, CDR1 is SQVTM and CDR2 is ANQGSEA. This CDR3 is 12 amino acids long. CDR3 loop: CSLNRGVTEAFF. Here the CDR3 DNA reads TGCAGTCTAAATCGCGGGGTCACTGAAGCTTTCTTT.

The rearrangement links TRBV23-1 to TRBJ1-1; D is unclear. TRBV23-1 has ORF status, its function being uncertain. The CDR3 is 16 amino acids. V lost 2 bases and J 1 base, leaving 14 bases between the germline ends. The CDR3 region is CASSQKLREPNTEAFF. CDR3 in DNA: TGCGCCAGCAGTCAAAAGTTGCGGGAGCCGAACACTGAAGCTTTCTTT.

This clone occurred a few times. The chain combines TRBV21-1 with TRBJ2-7; TRBD1 is the table's D call and was not checked against the DNA. TRBV21-1 represents a pseudogene. The CDR3 is made up of 16 amino acids. The CDR3: CATPSPDRFSSYEQYF. CDR3 DNA sequence: TGTGCCACCCCAAGCCCAGACAGATTTTCCTCCTACGAGCAGTACTTC.

The genes are TRBV27 and TRBJ2-2; 13 nucleotides line up with TRBD2. Germline V lookup: CDR1 MNHEY, CDR2 SMNVEV (reference sequence). V shed 6 bases and J 0 bases; nucleotides not matched to a gene: 10. The CDR3 contains 19 residues. The CDR3 loop is CASRPRGTSGAANTGELFF. As DNA, the CDR3 is TGTGCCAGCAGACCAAGGGGGACTAGCGGGGCCGCGAACACCGGGGAGCTGTTTTTT.

This sequence joins TRBV6-5 and TRBJ2-3; a possible D gene is TRBD1 (5 bases). The CDR3 covers 15 residues. V was pared by 2 bases and J by 4 bases, with 13 bases between. Germline loops: CDR1 MNHEY, CDR2 SVGAGI. CDR3 nucleotide sequence: TGTGCCAGCAGTTACAAGGGGTCGGACCCAGATACGCAGTATTTT. Protein sequence: CASSYKGSDPDTQYF.

This sequence joins TRBV30 and TRBJ2-3; D might be TRBD1 (5 bases). The CDR3 has 14 amino acids. Germline lookup yields CDR1 GTSNPN and CDR2 SVGIG (reference sequence). V lost 8 bases and J 0 bases, leaving 15 bases between the germline ends. The CDR3 bases are TGTGCCGGGGCGGACGGAATTAGCACAGATACGCAGTATTTT. Residues: CAGADGISTDTQYF.

In DNA, the CDR3 is TGCAGCGTTGAAAAAGGGGACTATGGCTACACCTTC. Its protein product is CSVEKGDYGYTF. The chain uses TRBV29-1 and TRBJ1-2, with D perhaps TRBD1 (5 bases). Per the germline V gene, CDR1 is SQVTM and CDR2 is ANQGSEA. This CDR3 region has 12 residues. V lost 2 bases and J lost 3, with 7 bases in between.

This clone has a handful of counts. This chain joins TRBV14 and TRBJ1-5; 9 bases align to TRBD1. The CDR3 sequence is 15 residues long. The germline V gene has CDR1 SGHDN and CDR2 FVKESK. V shed 5 bases and J 4 bases; nucleotides not matched to a gene: 6. The CDR3 bases are TGTGCCAGCAGCTCGGGACAGGGTTGGAATCAGCCCCAGCATTTT. Translating it yields CASSSGQGWNQPQHF.

The V call is TRBV13, the J call TRBJ2-7; 7 bases line up with TRBD2. Losses at the gene ends were 4 bases for V and 5 bases for J; bases not matched to a gene: 2. Germline-derived CDR1 and CDR2 are PRHDT and FYEKMQ (reference sequence). The CDR3 runs to 12 residues. The CDR3 DNA reads as TGTGCCAGCAGCTCAACTAGCGACGAGCAGTACTTC. Amino acid sequence: CASSSTSDEQYF.

The chain links TRBV19 to TRBJ2-5, with 9 bases identical to TRBD2. Germline V gives CDR1 LNHDA, CDR2 SQIVND (reference sequence). The CDR3 contains 14 residues. V lost 5 bases to trimming and J lost 5 bases; unmatched junction nucleotides: 6. This CDR3 is CASSFAGGRETQYF. The CDR3 DNA is TGTGCCAGTAGTTTCGCGGGGGGGCGTGAGACCCAGTACTTC.

V usage is TRBV19 and J usage is TRBJ2-5, with D perhaps matching TRBD1 (5 bases). V lost 6 bases and J lost 5, with 16 bases in between. The germline V gene encodes CDR1 LNHDA and CDR2 SQIVND (reference sequence). The CDR3 runs to 14 residues. DNA of the CDR3: TGTGCCAGTAGGACAGCGAATAGTTGGGAGACCCAGTACTTC. Its protein is CASRTANSWETQYF.

This chain uses TRBV20-1 with TRBJ1-1; D may be TRBD1 (5 bases). Trimming removed 4 bases at V and 5 bases at J, with 8 bases between. CDR1 DFQATT and CDR2 SNEGSKA come from the germline V gene (reference sequence). The CDR3 loop spans 11 amino acids. The CDR3 region is CSANQGTEAFF. The CDR3 DNA follows: TGCAGTGCTAATCAGGGAACTGAAGCTTTCTTT.

This chain connects TRBV7-9 to TRBJ1-3; weak D call: TRBD1 (5 bases). Trimming pared 4 bases from V and 0 bases from J, leaving 19 bases between. The CDR3 sequence is 18 residues long. In germline, CDR1 is SEHNR, CDR2 FQNEAQ (reference sequence). For the CDR3, the DNA is TGTGCCAGCAGCTCTACGGACATACCGGAATTCTCTGGAAACACCATATATTTT. It yields the protein CASSSTDIPEFSGNTIYF.

The chain recombines TRBV2 with TRBJ1-4; weak D call: TRBD1 (5 bases). Between the trimmed V and J ends, which lost 6 bases and 7 bases, there was a span of 18 bases. From germline, CDR1 is SNHLY and CDR2 FYNNEI. This CDR3 region has 15 residues. The CDR3 region is CASSLLVGGGEKLFF. The CDR3 region has the DNA TGTGCCAGCAGCCTCCTCGTGGGGGGTGGTGAAAAACTGTTTTTT.

The chain links TRBV5-1 to TRBJ2-5; 9 bases align to TRBD1. The germline V gene encodes CDR1 SGHRS and CDR2 YFSETQ. V lost 3 bases to trimming and J lost 5 bases; unmatched junction nucleotides: 5. CDR3 size: 14 residues. The CDR3, as DNA: TGCGCCAGCAGCTCGACAGGGGGTGAGGAGACCCAGTACTTC. Amino acid sequence: CASSSTGGEETQYF.

The chain carries TRBV2 and TRBJ1-5; possibly TRBD1 for D (5 bases). V dropped 4 bases and J dropped 0 bases, with 10 bases sitting between them. The CDR3 sequence is 15 residues long. Germline lookup yields CDR1 SNHLY and CDR2 FYNNEI. CDR3 loop: CASSGGGNSNQPQHF. The DNA for the CDR3 is TGTGCCAGCAGTGGTGGGGGGAATAGCAATCAGCCCCAGCATTTT. Supplemented by reference TRBV2 and TRBJ1-5, the full variable domain reads EPEVTQTPSHQVTQMGQEVILRCVPISNHLYFYWYRQILGQKVEFLVSFYNNEISEKSEIFDDQFSVERPDGSNFTLKIRSTKLEDSAMYFCASSGGGNSNQPQHFGDGTRLSIL.

The chain recombines TRBV5-1 with TRBJ1-2; tentative D call: TRBD1 (6 bases). This CDR3 has 13 residues. Germline V gives CDR1 SGHRS, CDR2 YFSETQ. With 5 bases removed from V and 6 bases from J, the gap between germline ends came to 14 bases. This chain's CDR3 is CASSSLNRDGYTF. CDR3 sequence (DNA): TGCGCCAGCAGTTCATTAAACAGGGATGGCTACACCTTC.